This T cell receptor (beta chain) was retrieved from a study of graft-versus-host responses after intestinal transplantation. The CDR3 consists of 16 residues. Germline CDR1 reads LGHNA; CDR2 reads YNFKEQ. Trimming took 1 base from V and 10 from J; bases not matched to a gene: 10. Only in-frame clones appear in the TCRdb table, and some are missing; sequencing was by immunoSEQ multiplex PCR. This table has about 25,000 clones, roughly 94% appearing once. This clonotype was obtained from a human patient who received an intestinal transplant, so some T cells may come from the graft donor. The sample consisted of PBMCs, taken 156 days after intestinal transplant. This rearrangement joins TRBV4-2 to TRBJ1-6; 7 nucleotides line up with TRBD1. The DNA of the CDR3 is TGTGCCAGCAGCCAAGGTTTGACAGGGCTTGAATCACCCCTCCACTTT. As protein: CASSQGLTGLESPLHF.